In its sample, the clone carrying this T cell receptor (beta chain) was seen many times. No antigen is known for it. Stated time point: newly diagnosed GD, antithyroid drugs for less than 3 months. TCR sequences were obtained from RNA taken from PBMCs. The data stem from a study of regulatory T cells in long-lasting Graves disease. Study as a whole: Antithyroid drugs had been given to newly diagnosed Graves' patients for under 3 months. Study-wide findings and caveats: Persistent disease exhibited a predilection for TRBV28, TRBJ1-2 and TRBJ2-5. Fewer public clonotypes were shared by new patients (roughly 970) than by persistent patients (about 3,000).

Researchers made TCR beta libraries by using iRepertoire HTBI primers and running Arm-PCR on CDR3 regions. Each CDR3 protein gets one entry after TCRdb re-called the multiplex PCR reads with MiXCR. The repertoire holds approximately 390,000 distinct CDR3 sequences, with roughly 15% as singletons. Unmatched junction bases numbered 2, after V lost 0 bases and J lost 4 bases. CDR3 length equals 14 residues. CDR1 and CDR2 (germline): MNHEY, SMNVEV (reference sequence). The same data also contributed to another study, on T cells in Graves' hyperthyroidism and ophthalmopathy. From that paper: The definition of stable Graves' hyperthyroidism was no ophthalmopathy progression within 18 months.

The specimen was peripheral blood mononuclear cells (PBMCs), collected at new diagnosis, from a patient treated with antithyroid drugs. The rearrangement uses TRBV27 and TRBJ1-2, with TRBD1 matching over 7 bases. The sequence was obtained from a woman aged 18-29 years with Graves disease. The CDR3 protein is CASSLSWTGYGYTF. Written as DNA, the CDR3 is TGTGCCAGCAGTTTATCTTGGACAGGCTATGGCTACACCTTC.